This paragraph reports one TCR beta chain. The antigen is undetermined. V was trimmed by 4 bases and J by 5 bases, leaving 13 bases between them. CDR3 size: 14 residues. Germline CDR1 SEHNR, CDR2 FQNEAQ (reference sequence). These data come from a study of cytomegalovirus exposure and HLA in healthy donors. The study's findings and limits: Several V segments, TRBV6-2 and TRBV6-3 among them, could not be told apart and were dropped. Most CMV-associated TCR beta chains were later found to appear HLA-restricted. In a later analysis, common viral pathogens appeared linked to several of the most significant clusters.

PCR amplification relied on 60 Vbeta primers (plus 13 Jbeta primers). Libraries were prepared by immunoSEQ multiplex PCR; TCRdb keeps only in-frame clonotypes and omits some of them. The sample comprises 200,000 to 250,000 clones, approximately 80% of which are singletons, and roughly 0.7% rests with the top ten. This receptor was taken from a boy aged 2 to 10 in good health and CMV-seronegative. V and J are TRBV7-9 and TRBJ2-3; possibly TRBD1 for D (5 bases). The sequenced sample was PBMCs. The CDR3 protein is CASSSAGYGDTQYF. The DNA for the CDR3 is TGTGCCAGCAGCTCGGCAGGGTATGGAGATACGCAGTATTTT.